Listed below are T cell receptor beta chains from one sample, sequenced in a study of vaccination effects on CD4 cells after COVID-19. Their antigens are not known. TCRdb's copy holds only in-frame clones and misses some; the assay was immunoSEQ multiplex PCR. The sample yields tens of thousands of clones, around 69% seen once. The starting material was CD4+ T cells from PBMCs cultured with HCoV-NL63 spike peptides, obtained before COVID-19 vaccination. All receptors come from a human donor who received a COVID-19 vaccine. CDR3s include the opening cysteine and the closing phenylalanine or tryptophan. The order of the fields is J gene, D gene, clone size, V gene, CDR3 protein, CDR3 DNA. D genes are given only for firm matches. Clone size is stated in some rows and not others, as once, few, many or a class when expanded.

>TRBJ2-3|NA|NA|TRBV6-6
CASRVGGDFTDTQYF
TGTGCCAGCAGGGTAGGGGGGGATTTCACAGATACGCAGTATTTT
>TRBJ1-6|NA|NA|TRBV3-1/TRBV3-2
CASNPTENSPLHF
TGTGCCAGCAACCCAACTGAAAATTCACCCCTCCACTTT
>TRBJ1-5|NA|few|TRBV7-8
CASSLVGGGQPQHF
TGTGCCAGCAGCTTAGTGGGTGGGGGTCAGCCCCAGCATTTT
>TRBJ1-2|NA|NA|TRBV5-1
CASSLTGNNYGYTF
TGCGCCAGCAGCTTGACAGGGAACAACTATGGCTACACCTTC
>TRBJ1-5|NA|few|TRBV3-1/TRBV3-2
CASSPGGPSYGDQPQHF
TGTGCCAGCAGCCCCGGAGGACCCTCCTATGGGGATCAGCCCCAGCATTTT
>TRBJ1-3|NA|NA|TRBV7-2
CASSLVQGGIGNTIYF
TGTGCCAGCAGCTTAGTGCAGGGAGGTATTGGAAACACCATATATTTT
>TRBJ2-5|NA|NA|TRBV29-1
CSAGPGGQETQYF
TGCAGCGCCGGTCCTGGAGGGCAAGAGACCCAGTACTTC
>TRBJ2-5|NA|NA|TRBV19
CASSRPGLGEETQYF
TGTGCCAGTAGTAGACCGGGACTCGGAGAAGAGACCCAGTACTTC
>TRBJ1-6|NA|NA|TRBV28
CASSRLLVGSPLHF
TGTGCCAGCAGTCGTCTCTTGGTAGGCTCACCCCTCCACTTT
>TRBJ1-5|NA|NA|TRBV6-6
CASSYRLPEPQHF
TGTGCCAGCAGTTACAGGCTGCCGGAGCCCCAGCATTTT
>TRBJ1-4|NA|few|TRBV3-1/TRBV3-2
CASRQRNMDEKLFF
TGTGCCAGCAGACAGAGAAACATGGATGAAAAACTGTTTTTT
>TRBJ1-1|NA|once|TRBV7-9
CASNKNTEAFF
TGTGCCAGCAACAAGAACACTGAAGCTTTCTTT
>TRBJ1-4|NA|NA|TRBV6-2/TRBV6-3
CASSYSKYGNNEKLFF
TGTGCCAGCAGTTACTCGAAATACGGAAATAATGAAAAACTGTTTTTT
>TRBJ2-3|NA|few|TRBV7-2
CASSSIWGTDTQYF
TGTGCCAGCAGCTCAATTTGGGGCACAGATACGCAGTATTTT
>TRBJ2-2|NA|NA|TRBV7-2
CASSPGLRPGELFF
TGTGCCAGCAGCCCAGGGTTGAGGCCCGGGGAGCTGTTTTTT
>TRBJ2-3|NA|once|TRBV12-5
CASGLTQDGLIRADTQYF
TGTGCTAGTGGTTTGACCCAGGACGGTCTTATTAGGGCAGATACGCAGTATTTT
>TRBJ2-1|TRBD2|NA|TRBV9
CASSVTPSGQGGYNEQFF
TGTGCCAGCAGCGTAACCCCATCTGGGCAGGGAGGGTACAATGAGCAGTTCTTC
>TRBJ2-1|TRBD2|NA|TRBV5-4
CASSLHLAGVYNEQFF
TGTGCCAGCAGCTTACACTTAGCGGGGGTCTACAATGAGCAGTTCTTC
>TRBJ1-2|NA|few|TRBV5-1
CASSSSTGFYGYTF
TGCGCCAGCAGCTCCTCCACAGGGTTCTATGGCTACACCTTC
>TRBJ2-3|TRBD2|NA|TRBV20-1
CSASRSGGATDTQYF
TGCAGTGCTAGTCGTAGCGGGGGGGCCACAGATACGCAGTATTTT
>TRBJ1-6|NA|NA|TRBV6-4
CASSLSSSYNSPLHF
TGTGCCAGCAGTCTCTCGAGCTCCTATAATTCACCCCTCCACTTT
>TRBJ1-2|NA|NA|TRBV10-3
CAISANPQGYGYTF
TGTGCCATCAGTGCGAACCCCCAGGGCTATGGCTACACCTTC
>TRBJ1-4|NA|NA|TRBV5-1
CASSLTPVATNEKLFF
TGCGCCAGCAGCCTTACACCCGTTGCAACTAATGAAAAACTGTTTTTT
>TRBJ1-4|NA|NA|TRBV27
CASSFHGGEKLFF
TGTGCCAGCAGCTTCCATGGAGGAGAAAAACTGTTTTTT
>TRBJ1-4|NA|few|TRBV7-8
CASSLDSLIRGEKLFF
TGTGCCAGCAGCTTAGACAGCCTTATCAGAGGTGAAAAACTGTTTTTT